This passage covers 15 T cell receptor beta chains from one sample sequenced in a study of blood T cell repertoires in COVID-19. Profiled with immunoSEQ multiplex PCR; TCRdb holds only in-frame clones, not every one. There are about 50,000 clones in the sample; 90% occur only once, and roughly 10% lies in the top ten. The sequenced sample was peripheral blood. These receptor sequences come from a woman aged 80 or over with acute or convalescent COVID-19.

CDR3 residues: CASKGAGELFF. In DNA, the CDR3 is TGTGCCAGCAAGGGGGCCGGGGAGCTGTTTTTT. This sequence joins TRBV9 and TRBJ2-2; maybe TRBD1 (6 bases). CDR3 size: 11 residues. V was cut by 6 bases and J by 6 bases, with 6 bases left in between. From germline, CDR1 is SGDLS and CDR2 YYNGEE.

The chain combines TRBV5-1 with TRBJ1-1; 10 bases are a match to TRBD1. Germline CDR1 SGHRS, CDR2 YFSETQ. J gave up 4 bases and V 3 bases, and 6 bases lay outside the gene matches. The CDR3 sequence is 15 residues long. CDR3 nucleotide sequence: TGCGCCAGCAGCTCGACAGGGGGCCGGGGCACTGAAGCTTTCTTT. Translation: CASSSTGGRGTEAFF.

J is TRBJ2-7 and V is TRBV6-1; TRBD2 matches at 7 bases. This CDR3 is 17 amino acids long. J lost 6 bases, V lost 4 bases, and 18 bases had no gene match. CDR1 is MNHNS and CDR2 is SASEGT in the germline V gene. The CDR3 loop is CASSGLVGRIGISEQYF. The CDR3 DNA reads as TGTGCCAGCAGTGGGTTGGTCGGGAGGATTGGTATAAGCGAGCAGTACTTC.

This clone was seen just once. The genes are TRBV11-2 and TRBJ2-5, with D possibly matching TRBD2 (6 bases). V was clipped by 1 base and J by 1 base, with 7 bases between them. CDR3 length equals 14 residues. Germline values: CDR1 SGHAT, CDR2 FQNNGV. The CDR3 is CASSLGTIQETQYF. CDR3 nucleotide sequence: TGTGCCAGCAGCTTAGGGACTATCCAAGAGACCCAGTACTTC.

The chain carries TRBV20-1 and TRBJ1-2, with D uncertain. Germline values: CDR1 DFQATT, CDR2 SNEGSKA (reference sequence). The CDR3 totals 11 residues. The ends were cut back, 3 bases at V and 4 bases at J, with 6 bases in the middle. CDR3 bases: TGCAGTGCTAGTGTCGGCTATGGCTACACCTTC. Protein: CSASVGYGYTF.

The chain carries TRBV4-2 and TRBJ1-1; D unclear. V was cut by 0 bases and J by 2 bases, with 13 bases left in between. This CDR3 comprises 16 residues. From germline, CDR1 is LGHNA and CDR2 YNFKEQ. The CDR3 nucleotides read TGTGCCAGCAGCCAAGATCCCGACACCAGAAACACTGAAGCTTTCTTT. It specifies CASSQDPDTRNTEAFF.

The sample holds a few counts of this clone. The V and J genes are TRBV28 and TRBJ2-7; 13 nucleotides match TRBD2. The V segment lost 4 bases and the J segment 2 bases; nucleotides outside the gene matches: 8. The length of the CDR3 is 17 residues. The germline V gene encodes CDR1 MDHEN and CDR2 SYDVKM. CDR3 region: CASSSGLAGVKAYEQYF. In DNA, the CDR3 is TGTGCCAGCAGTTCCGGACTAGCGGGAGTCAAGGCCTACGAGCAGTACTTC.

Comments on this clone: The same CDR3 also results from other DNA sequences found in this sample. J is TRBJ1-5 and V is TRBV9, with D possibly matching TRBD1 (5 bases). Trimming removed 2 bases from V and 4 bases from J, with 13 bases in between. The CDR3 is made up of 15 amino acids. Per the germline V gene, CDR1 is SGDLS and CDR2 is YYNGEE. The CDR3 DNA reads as TGTGCCAGCAGCGTTGGCCAGGGAGGAAATCAGCCCCAGCATTTT. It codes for CASSVGQGGNQPQHF.

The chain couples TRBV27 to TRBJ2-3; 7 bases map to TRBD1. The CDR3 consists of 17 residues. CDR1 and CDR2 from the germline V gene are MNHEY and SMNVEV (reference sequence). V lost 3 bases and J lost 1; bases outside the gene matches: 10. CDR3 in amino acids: CASSFSMRGGGTDTQYF. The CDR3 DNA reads TGTGCCAGCAGTTTCAGTATGCGAGGGGGCGGCACAGATACGCAGTATTTT.

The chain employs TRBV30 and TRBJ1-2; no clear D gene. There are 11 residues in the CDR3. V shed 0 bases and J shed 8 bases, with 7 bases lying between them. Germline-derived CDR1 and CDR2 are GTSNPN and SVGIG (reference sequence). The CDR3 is CAWSVGLGYTF. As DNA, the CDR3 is TGTGCCTGGAGTGTTGGCCTGGGCTACACCTTC.

CDR3 in amino acids: CASSQTLAGATTGELFF. The CDR3 DNA reads TGCGCCAGCAGCCAAACACTAGCGGGAGCAACAACCGGGGAGCTGTTTTTT. The J gene is TRBJ2-2, the V gene TRBV5-1; the match to TRBD2 covers 11 bases. Germline V gene data show CDR1 as SGHRS and CDR2 as YFSETQ. Germline trimming cut 4 bases from V and 5 bases from J; bases unmatched to any gene: 10. The CDR3 sequence is 17 residues long.

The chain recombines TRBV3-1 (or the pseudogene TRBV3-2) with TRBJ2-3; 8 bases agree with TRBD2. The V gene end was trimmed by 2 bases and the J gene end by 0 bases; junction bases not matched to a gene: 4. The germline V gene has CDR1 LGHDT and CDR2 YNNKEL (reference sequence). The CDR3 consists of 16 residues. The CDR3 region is CASSQPGTRSTDTQYF. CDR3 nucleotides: TGTGCCAGCAGCCAACCCGGGACTAGGAGCACAGATACGCAGTATTTT.

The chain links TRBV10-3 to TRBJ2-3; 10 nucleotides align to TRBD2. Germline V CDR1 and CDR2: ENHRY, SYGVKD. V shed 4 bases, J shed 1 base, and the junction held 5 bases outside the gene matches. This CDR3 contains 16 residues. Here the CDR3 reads CAISAALAGGTDTQYF. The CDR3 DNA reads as TGTGCCATCAGTGCGGCCCTAGCGGGAGGCACAGATACGCAGTATTTT.

The DNA for the CDR3 is TGTGCCTGGAGTGTGTCGGGAAATGAGCAGTTCTTC. Protein product: CAWSVSGNEQFF. The V call is TRBV30, the J call TRBJ2-1; maybe TRBD2 (5 bases). Germline loops: CDR1 GTSNPN, CDR2 SVGIG (reference sequence). V lost 0 bases and J lost 7, with 7 bases in between. There are 12 residues in the CDR3.

The CDR3 spells CASSLAAGGKYEQYF. The CDR3 nucleotides read TGCGCCAGCAGCTTGGCGGCAGGGGGAAAGTACGAGCAGTACTTC. This chain links TRBV5-1 with TRBJ2-7, with TRBD1 identical over 7 bases. The length of the CDR3 is 15 residues. CDR1 is SGHRS and CDR2 is YFSETQ in the germline V gene. J lost 4 bases, V lost 0 bases, and 7 bases had no gene match.